These T cell receptor beta chains were read from a single sample in a study of blood T cell repertoires in COVID-19. The data were produced by immunoSEQ multiplex PCR, yet TCRdb's version contains in-frame clones alone and is incomplete. The table has more than 85,000 clones, roughly 82% seen once; the top ten hold 16%. Specimen: peripheral blood. All receptors come from a woman in her sixties or seventies with acute or convalescent COVID-19. Each CDR3 is given with its conserved first and last residue.

V,J,CDR3
TRBV7-2,TRBJ2-1,CASSPEGAGGRRFF
TRBV4-1,TRBJ2-2,CASSHPGQGGELFF
TRBV6-1,TRBJ1-1,CASSEGQGILNTEAFF
TRBV28,TRBJ2-1,CASRPTTGSSYNEQFF
TRBV14,TRBJ2-7,CASSPWGQGKDEQYF
TRBV9,TRBJ1-6,CASSVESVRSPLHF
TRBV2,TRBJ2-1,CASSLGNEQFF
TRBV9,TRBJ1-1,CASSDGQGASNTEAFF
TRBV5-6,TRBJ2-3,CASSLSGQGTDTQYF
TRBV11-2,TRBJ1-2,CASSLDTGEDGYTF
TRBV27,TRBJ1-4,CASRQGRMEKLFF
TRBV18,TRBJ2-1,CASSEQGNEQFF
TRBV5-6,TRBJ1-3,CASSLNGENTIYF
TRBV27,TRBJ1-2,CASSMGRSFNYGYTF
TRBV6-2/TRBV6-3,TRBJ2-7,CASTPRQVYEQYF
TRBV4-3,TRBJ1-2,CASSQDITNSYGYTF
TRBV10-3,TRBJ1-2,CAISEDRYYGYTF
TRBV19,TRBJ1-2,CASSTTGTGVYGYTF
TRBV7-3,TRBJ1-2,CASSLGGRDYGYTF
TRBV5-1,TRBJ2-5,CASSQLTGQETQYF
TRBV7-2,TRBJ2-7,CASSLYVGGSTYEQYF
TRBV30,TRBJ1-2,CAWSAGTGFYGYTF
TRBV7-9,TRBJ1-5,CASGGTQPQHF
TRBV5-1,TRBJ2-5,CASSRGTGGEETQYF
TRBV28,TRBJ1-2,CASSKDRGWVGYTF
TRBV9,TRBJ1-4,CASSVAGATNEKLFF
TRBV10-2,TRBJ2-1,CASRTDSLRQFF
TRBV9,TRBJ2-7,CASSVDGSGRYEQYF
TRBV10-3,TRBJ2-1,CAISGQSNEQFF
TRBV7-2,TRBJ2-5,CASSWRGGETQYF